This T cell receptor (beta chain) was recorded in a study of CD8 T cells in Susac syndrome. A quantity of about 0.5 to 1 ug RNA underwent reverse transcription using random hexamers. Coverage of TCR beta CDR3 amplification by immunoSEQ multiplex PCR extended to 54 Vbeta and 13 Jbeta. TCRdb re-derived calls from the immunoSEQ multiplex PCR reads in MiXCR, one entry per CDR3 protein. The profile covers about 200,000 distinct CDR3 sequences, with 90% to 95% appearing a single time and just under 0.095% taken by the ten largest. CDR3 length: 15 amino acids. The ends were cut back, 2 bases at V and 0 bases at J, with 10 bases in the middle. The V gene's germline CDR1 is SGHRS and CDR2 YFSETQ.

The sample comprised CD4+ T cells from PBMCs. This TCR was sampled from a human donor with multiple sclerosis. This sequence joins TRBV5-1 and TRBJ2-3, with D uncertain. CDR3 loop: CASSLGFSSTDTQYF. DNA for the CDR3: TGCGCCAGCAGCTTAGGGTTCTCTAGCACAGATACGCAGTATTTT.